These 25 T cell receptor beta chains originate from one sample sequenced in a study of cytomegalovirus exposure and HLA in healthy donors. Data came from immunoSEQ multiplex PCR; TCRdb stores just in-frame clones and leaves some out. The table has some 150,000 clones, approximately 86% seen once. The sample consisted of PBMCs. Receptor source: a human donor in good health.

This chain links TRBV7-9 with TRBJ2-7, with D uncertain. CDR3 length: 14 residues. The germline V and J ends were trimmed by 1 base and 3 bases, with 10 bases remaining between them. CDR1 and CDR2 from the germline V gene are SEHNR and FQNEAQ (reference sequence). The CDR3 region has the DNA TGTGCCAGCAGCTTAGGTCCGGTATACTACGAGCAGTACTTC. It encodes CASSLGPVYYEQYF.

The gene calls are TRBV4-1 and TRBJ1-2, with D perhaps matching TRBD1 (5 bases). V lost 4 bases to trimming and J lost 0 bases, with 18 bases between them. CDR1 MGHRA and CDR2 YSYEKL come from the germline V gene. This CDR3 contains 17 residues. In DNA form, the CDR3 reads TGCGCCAGCAGCCTAAACGGCCAGGGCAAAACTAACTATGGCTACACCTTC. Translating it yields CASSLNGQGKTNYGYTF.

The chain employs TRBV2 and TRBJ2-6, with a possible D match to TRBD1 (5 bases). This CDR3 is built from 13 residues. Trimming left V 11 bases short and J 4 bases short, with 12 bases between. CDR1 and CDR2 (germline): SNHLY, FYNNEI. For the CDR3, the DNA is TGTGCCCCTCCAGGGTCGGGGGCCAACGTCCTGACTTTC. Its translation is CAPPGSGANVLTF.

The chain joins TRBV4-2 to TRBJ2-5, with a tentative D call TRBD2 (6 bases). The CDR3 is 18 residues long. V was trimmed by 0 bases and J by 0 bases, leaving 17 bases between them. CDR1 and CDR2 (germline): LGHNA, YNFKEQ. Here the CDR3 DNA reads TGTGCCAGCAGCCAAGAACTTCAGGCGGGGAGGTACCAAGAGACCCAGTACTTC. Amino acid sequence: CASSQELQAGRYQETQYF.

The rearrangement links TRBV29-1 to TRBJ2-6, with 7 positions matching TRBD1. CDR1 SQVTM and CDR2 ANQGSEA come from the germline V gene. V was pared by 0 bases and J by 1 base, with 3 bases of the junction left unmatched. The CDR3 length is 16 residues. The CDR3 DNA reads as TGCAGCGTTGAAGACCAACAGGGGTCTGGGGCCAACGTCCTGACTTTC. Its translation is CSVEDQQGSGANVLTF.

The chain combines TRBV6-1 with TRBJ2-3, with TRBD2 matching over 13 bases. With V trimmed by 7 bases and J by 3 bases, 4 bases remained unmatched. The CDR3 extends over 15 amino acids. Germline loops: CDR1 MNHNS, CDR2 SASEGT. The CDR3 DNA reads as TGTGCCAGCAAGAGGACTAGCGGGAGTACAGATACGCAGTATTTT. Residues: CASKRTSGSTDTQYF.

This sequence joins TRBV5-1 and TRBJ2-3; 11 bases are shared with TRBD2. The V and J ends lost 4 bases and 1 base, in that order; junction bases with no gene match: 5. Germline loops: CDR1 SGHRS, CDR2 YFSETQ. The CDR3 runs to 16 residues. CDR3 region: CASSPNSGRGTDTQYF. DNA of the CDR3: TGCGCCAGCAGCCCCAATAGCGGGAGGGGCACAGATACGCAGTATTTT.

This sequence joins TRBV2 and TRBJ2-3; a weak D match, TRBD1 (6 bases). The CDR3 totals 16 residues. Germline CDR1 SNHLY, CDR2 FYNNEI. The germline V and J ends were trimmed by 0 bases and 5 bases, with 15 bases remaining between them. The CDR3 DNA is TGTGCCAGCAGTGAAGCAGGGCACAGGGTGGAAGATACGCAGTATTTT. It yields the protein CASSEAGHRVEDTQYF.

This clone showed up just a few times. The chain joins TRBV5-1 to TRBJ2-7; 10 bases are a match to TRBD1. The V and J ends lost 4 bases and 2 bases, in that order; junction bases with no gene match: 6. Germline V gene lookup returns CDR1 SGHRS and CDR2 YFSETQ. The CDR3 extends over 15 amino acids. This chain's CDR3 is CASSRPGQGPYEQYF. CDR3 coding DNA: TGCGCCAGCAGCCGTCCGGGACAGGGGCCCTACGAGCAGTACTTC.

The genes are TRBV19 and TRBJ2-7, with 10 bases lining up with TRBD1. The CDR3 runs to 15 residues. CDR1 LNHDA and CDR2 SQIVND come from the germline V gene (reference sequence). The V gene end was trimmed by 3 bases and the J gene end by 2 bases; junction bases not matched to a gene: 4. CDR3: CASSIAGQGAYEQYF. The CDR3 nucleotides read TGTGCCAGTAGTATCGCCGGACAGGGGGCCTACGAGCAGTACTTC. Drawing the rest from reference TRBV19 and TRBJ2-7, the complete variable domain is DGGITQSPKYLFRKEGQNVTLSCEQNLNHDAMYWYRQDPGQGLRLIYYSQIVNDFQKGDIAEGYSVSREKKESFPLTVTSAQKNPTAFYLCASSIAGQGAYEQYFGPGTRLTVT.

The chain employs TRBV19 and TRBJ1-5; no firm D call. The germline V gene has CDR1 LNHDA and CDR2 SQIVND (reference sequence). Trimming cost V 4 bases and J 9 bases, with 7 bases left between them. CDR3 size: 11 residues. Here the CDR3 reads CASSTRGPQHF. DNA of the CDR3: TGTGCCAGTAGTACCCGCGGGCCCCAGCATTTT.

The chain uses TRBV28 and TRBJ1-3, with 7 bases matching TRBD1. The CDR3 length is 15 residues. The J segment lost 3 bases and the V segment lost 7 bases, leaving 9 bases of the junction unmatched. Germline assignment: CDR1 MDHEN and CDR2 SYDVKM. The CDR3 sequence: CASIDRVLVGNTIYF. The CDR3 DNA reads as TGTGCCAGCATCGACAGGGTTTTAGTTGGAAACACCATATATTTT.

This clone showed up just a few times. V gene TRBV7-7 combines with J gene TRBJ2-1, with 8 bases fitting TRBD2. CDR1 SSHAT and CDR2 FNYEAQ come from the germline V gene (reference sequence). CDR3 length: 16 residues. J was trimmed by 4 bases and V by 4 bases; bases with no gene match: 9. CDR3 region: CASSSQAGVGYNEQFF. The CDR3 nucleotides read TGTGCCAGCAGCTCCCAAGCGGGAGTGGGATACAATGAGCAGTTCTTC.

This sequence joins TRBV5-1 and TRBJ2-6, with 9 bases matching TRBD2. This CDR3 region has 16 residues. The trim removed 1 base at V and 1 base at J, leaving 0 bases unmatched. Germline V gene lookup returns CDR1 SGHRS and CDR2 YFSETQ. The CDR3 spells CASSLSGGSGANVLTF. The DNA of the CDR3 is TGCGCCAGCAGCTTGAGCGGGGGGTCTGGGGCCAACGTCCTGACTTTC. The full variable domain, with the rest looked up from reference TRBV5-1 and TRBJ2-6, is KAGVTQTPRYLIKTRGQQVTLSCSPISGHRSVSWYQQTPGQGLQFLFEYFSETQRNKGNFPGRFSGRQFSNSRSEMNVSTLELGDSALYLCASSLSGGSGANVLTFGAGSRLTVL.

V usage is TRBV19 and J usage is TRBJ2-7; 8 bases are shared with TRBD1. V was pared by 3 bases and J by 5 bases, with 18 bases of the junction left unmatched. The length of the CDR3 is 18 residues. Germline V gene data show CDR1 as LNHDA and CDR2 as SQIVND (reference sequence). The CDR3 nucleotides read TGTGCCAGTAGTATTTCTTGGCGGGGACGGTACAGGGGGAACGAGCAGTACTTC. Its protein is CASSISWRGRYRGNEQYF.

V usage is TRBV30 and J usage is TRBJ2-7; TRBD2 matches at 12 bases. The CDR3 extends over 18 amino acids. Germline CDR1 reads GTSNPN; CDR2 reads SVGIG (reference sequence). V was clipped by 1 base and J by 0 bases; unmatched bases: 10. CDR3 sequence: CAWSAGLAGSLGSYEQYF. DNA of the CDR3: TGTGCCTGGAGTGCCGGACTAGCGGGATCGCTGGGCTCCTACGAGCAGTACTTC.

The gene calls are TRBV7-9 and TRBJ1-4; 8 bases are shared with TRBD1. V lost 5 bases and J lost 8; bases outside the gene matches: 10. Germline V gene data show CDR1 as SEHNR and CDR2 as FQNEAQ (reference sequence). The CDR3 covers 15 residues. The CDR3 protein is CASSPPTGVKEKLFF. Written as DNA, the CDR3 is TGTGCCAGCAGCCCGCCGACAGGGGTAAAAGAAAAACTGTTTTTT.

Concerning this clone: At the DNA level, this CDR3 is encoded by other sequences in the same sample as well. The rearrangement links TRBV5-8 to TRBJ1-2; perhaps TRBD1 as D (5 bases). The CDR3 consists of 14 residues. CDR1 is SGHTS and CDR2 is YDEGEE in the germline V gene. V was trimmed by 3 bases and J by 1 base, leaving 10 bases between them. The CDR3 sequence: CASSWGDRNYGYTF. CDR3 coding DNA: TGTGCCAGCAGCTGGGGGGACCGTAACTATGGCTACACCTTC.

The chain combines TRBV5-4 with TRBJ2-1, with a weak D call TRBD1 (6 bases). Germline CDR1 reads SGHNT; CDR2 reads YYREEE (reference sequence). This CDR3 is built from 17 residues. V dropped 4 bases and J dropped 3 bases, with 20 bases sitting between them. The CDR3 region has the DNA TGTGCCAGCAGCCCAATCACAGGGAATGGGGGCTACAATGAGCAGTTCTTC. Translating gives CASSPITGNGGYNEQFF.

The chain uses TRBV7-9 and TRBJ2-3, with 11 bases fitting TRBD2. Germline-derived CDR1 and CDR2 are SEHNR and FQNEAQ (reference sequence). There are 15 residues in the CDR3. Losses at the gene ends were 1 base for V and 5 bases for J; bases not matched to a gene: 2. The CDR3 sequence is CASSLVAGGQDTQYF. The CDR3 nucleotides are TGTGCCAGCAGCTTAGTAGCGGGAGGGCAAGATACGCAGTATTTT.

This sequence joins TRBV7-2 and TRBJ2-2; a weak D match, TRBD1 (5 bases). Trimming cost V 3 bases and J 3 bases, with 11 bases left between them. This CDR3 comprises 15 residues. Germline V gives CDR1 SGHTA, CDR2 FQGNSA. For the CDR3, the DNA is TGTGCCAGCAGCTTGGTCCAGGGATACACCGGGGAGCTGTTTTTT. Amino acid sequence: CASSLVQGYTGELFF.

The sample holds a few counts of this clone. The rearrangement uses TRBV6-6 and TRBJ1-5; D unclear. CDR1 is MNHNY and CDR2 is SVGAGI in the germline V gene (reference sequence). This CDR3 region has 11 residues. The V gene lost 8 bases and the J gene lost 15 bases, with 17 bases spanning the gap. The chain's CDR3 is CASQVGWVWHF. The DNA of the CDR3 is TGTGCCAGCCAGGTAGGCTGGGTATGGCATTTT.

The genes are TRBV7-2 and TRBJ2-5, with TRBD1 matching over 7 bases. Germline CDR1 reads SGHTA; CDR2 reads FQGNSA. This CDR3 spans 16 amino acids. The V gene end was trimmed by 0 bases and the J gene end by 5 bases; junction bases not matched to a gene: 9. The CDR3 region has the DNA TGTGCCAGCAGCTTAGCGATTTTTAGGGGGCGTGAGACCCAGTACTTC. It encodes CASSLAIFRGRETQYF.

The CDR3 spells CASSRGWGTDTQYF. The CDR3 DNA reads TGTGCCAGCAGCAGGGGGTGGGGCACAGATACGCAGTATTTT. The J gene is TRBJ2-3, the V gene TRBV9; possibly TRBD1 for D (6 bases). Germline CDR1 and CDR2: SGDLS and YYNGEE. CDR3 length equals 14 residues. The V and J ends lost 4 bases and 1 base respectively, with 10 bases between them.

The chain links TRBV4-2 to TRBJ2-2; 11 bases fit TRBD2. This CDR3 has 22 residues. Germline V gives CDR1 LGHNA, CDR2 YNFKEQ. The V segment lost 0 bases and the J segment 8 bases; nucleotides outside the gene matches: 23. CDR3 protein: CASSQDRRVGLAGGGGRGELFF. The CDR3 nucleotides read TGTGCCAGCAGCCAAGATAGAAGGGTCGGCCTAGCGGGAGGCGGGGGTAGAGGGGAGCTGTTTTTT.